These T cell receptor beta chains were read from a single sample in a study of T cell responses to AZD1222 COVID-19 vaccine. Method: immunoSEQ multiplex PCR; TCRdb's copy keeps in-frame clones and lacks some. In the table there are approximately 150,000 clones, approximately 90% of which are singletons. The sequencing used peripheral blood, collected 28 days after the second dose of the MenACWY control vaccine. These receptors were obtained from an adult who received the MenACWY meningococcal vaccine as a control. The CDR3 runs from the conserved cysteine through the conserved F or W. The D gene is left open where the match is weak. Not all rows give a size; the values are once, few, many and, for expanded clones, a class.

J gene | V gene | D gene | clone size | CDR3 protein | CDR3 DNA
TRBJ2-1 | TRBV18 | - | - | CASSPRVNEQFF | TGTGCCAGCTCACCTCGGGTAAATGAGCAGTTCTTC
TRBJ2-1 | TRBV5-1 | - | - | CASSLGSNEQFF | TGCGCCAGCAGCTTAGGGAGTAATGAGCAGTTCTTC
TRBJ2-3 | TRBV5-4 | TRBD1 | - | CASSLRDRGDTQYF | TGTGCCAGCAGCTTGCGGGACAGGGGAGATACGCAGTATTTT
TRBJ1-5 | TRBV7-8 | - | - | CASSPWNQPQHF | TGTGCCAGCAGCCCCTGGAATCAGCCCCAGCATTTT
TRBJ1-1 | TRBV7-2 | - | once | CASSLGSMNTEAFF | TGTGCCAGCAGCTTAGGCAGCATGAACACTGAAGCTTTCTTT
TRBJ2-2 | TRBV2 | - | - | CASKSGTGELFF | TGTGCCAGCAAATCTGGCACCGGGGAGCTGTTTTTT
TRBJ1-6 | TRBV7-2 | TRBD1 | - | CASSLSGTGRSPLHF | TGTGCCAGCAGCTTATCCGGGACAGGCAGGTCACCCCTCCACTTT
TRBJ2-1 | TRBV6-5 | TRBD2 | - | CASSYSRGLAPFF | TGTGCCAGCAGTTACTCTAGGGGACTAGCTCCGTTCTTC
TRBJ1-5 | TRBV7-9 | - | - | CASSFGADAQHF | TGTGCCAGCAGCTTTGGGGCCGACGCCCAGCATTTT
TRBJ2-3 | TRBV4-1 | - | - | CASSQERVVARPSTDTQYF | TGCGCCAGCAGCCAAGAAAGGGTGGTGGCGAGGCCTAGCACAGATACGCAGTATTTT
TRBJ1-5 | TRBV4-1 | - | - | CASSRGALRGGWGNQPQHF | TGCGCCAGCAGCCGGGGAGCCCTCAGGGGAGGTTGGGGCAATCAGCCCCAGCATTTT
TRBJ2-3 | TRBV11-2 | - | - | CASSSSGTYTDTQYF | TGTGCCAGCAGCTCTTCCGGGACGTACACAGATACGCAGTATTTT